This T cell receptor (beta chain) is drawn from a study of low-dose radiotherapy and immunotherapy resistance in tumors (dated 2022 in TCRdb). As for the study more broadly: In Cohort 1, each fraction delivered 0.5 Gy every 2 weeks, and the prescribed total PTV dose was 6.5 Gy. Nivolumab was administered intravenously as a 240 mg flat dose every two weeks, and ipilimumab was administered intravenously at 1 mg/kg every six weeks. Intravenous cyclophosphamide at 200 mg/m2 was administered every two weeks, one day ahead of each radiation and immunotherapy administration. Eight patients were included in the translational analysis: three from the first dose cohort and the first five from the second dose cohort. Trial participants were not randomized into treatment groups. Starting on cycle 1 day 1, patients took 300 mg of aspirin by mouth once a day for four cycles. Patients in Cohort 2 were given 1 Gy per fraction every two weeks, for a total of 13 Gy across 26 weeks.

The sample holds many counts of this clonotype. Its antigen target is currently unknown. The input lacks base qualities; no much larger clone sits a single base away. TCRdb shows the sequencer as Illumina HiSeq 2500. To make first-strand cDNA, Superscript III was used along with a set of TRAV- and TRBV-specific primers so that both the TCRalpha and TCRbeta chains were covered. TCRs were amplified with Phusion for roughly 20 PCR cycles using a constant-region primer together with the adapter attached to the V primers. The MessageAmp II aRNA Amplification Kit was used to amplify the isolated mRNA, with in vitro transcription run for 15 to 20 hours at 37 degrees C. The Dynabeads mRNA DIRECT Purification Kit was used to isolate mRNA for TCR sequencing. Indexed Illumina adapters were added in a second Phusion PCR of about 26 cycles, and the PCR products were purified with AMPure XP beads. As for the authors' bioinformatics: Custom Perl scripts were used to pool TCR sequences that encoded the same protein, to remove out-of-frame sequences, and to calculate the abundance of each clonotype. The analysis excluded TCR sequences that were supported by just one read. The metrics used to describe the repertoires included Shannon entropy, Gini index, clonality, richness, and the frequency of TCRs shared between repertoires. The public sequencing data were trimmed at Q25 with fastp and processed into clonotypes with MiXCR by TCRdb, which kept only in-frame beta chains. Each record represents a unique CDR3 protein, reported with the most common genes and DNA among its rows. The V and J calls follow TCRdb's processing rather than the paper's. This sample lists roughly 30,000 distinct CDR3 sequences; approximately 49% were detected once. Approximately 6% of the sample rests with the top ten.

The time point tag for this specimen amounts to: after trial treatment. What the treatment or condition label conveys for this sample: LDRT plus nivolumab, ipilimumab, low-dose cyclophosphamide and aspirin (RACIN trial). The donors took part in RACIN, a single-arm, phase I, dose-escalation trial that combined nivolumab, ipilimumab, aspirin, low-dose cyclophosphamide and low-dose radiotherapy. To be eligible, a patient needed to have an advanced solid tumor that was TIL-negative. The germline V end is reduced by 3 bases and the J end by 3 bases; junction bases left unmatched: 4. Per the germline V gene, SGHAT is the CDR1 and FQNNGV is the CDR2. The cysteine opens and the phenylalanine closes a CDR3 of 14 amino acids. The only DNA kept is the CDR3, 42 bases in frame from the first base.

The sequenced sample was PBMCs, obtained after low-dose radiotherapy plus immunotherapy. This receptor was identified in a male donor with gallbladder cancer. The chain joins TRBV11-2 to TRBJ2-5, with TRBD2 matching 7 junction bases. The CDR3 is CASSLGRGEETQYF. The nucleotide sequence is TGTGCCAGCAGCTTGGGTCGGGGGGAAGAGACCCAGTACTTC. The full variable domain, completed from the reference TRBV11-2 and TRBJ2-5 proteins outside the CDR3, reads EAGVAQSPRYKIIEKRQSVAFWCNPISGHATLYWYQQILGQGPKLLIQFQNNGVVDDSQLPKDRFSAERLKGVDSTLKIQPAKLEDSAVYLCASSLGRGEETQYFGPGTRLLVL.